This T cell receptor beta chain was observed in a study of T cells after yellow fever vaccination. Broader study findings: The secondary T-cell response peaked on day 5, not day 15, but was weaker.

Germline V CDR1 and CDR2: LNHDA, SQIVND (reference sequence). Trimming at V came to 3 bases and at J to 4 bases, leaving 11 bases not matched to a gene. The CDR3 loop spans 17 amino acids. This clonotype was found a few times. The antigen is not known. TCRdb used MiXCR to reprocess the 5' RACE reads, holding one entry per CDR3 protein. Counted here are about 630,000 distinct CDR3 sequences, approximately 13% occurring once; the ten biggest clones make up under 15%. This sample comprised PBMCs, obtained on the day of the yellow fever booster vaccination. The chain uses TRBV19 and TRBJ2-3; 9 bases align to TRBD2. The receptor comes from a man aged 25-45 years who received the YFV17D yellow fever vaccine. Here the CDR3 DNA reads TGTGCCAGTAGTATGATCCTGCGGGAGGGCCGGGCAGATACGCAGTATTTT. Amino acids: CASSMILREGRADTQYF. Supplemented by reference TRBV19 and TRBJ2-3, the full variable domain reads DGGITQSPKYLFRKEGQNVTLSCEQNLNHDAMYWYRQDPGQGLRLIYYSQIVNDFQKGDIAEGYSVSREKKESFPLTVTSAQKNPTAFYLCASSMILREGRADTQYFGPGTRLTVL.